What follows is one TCR beta chain and its context. Antigen: not known. These data belong to a study of graft-versus-host responses after intestinal transplantation. Germline V CDR1 and CDR2: MDHEN, SYDVKM. V dropped 5 bases and J dropped 4 bases, with 20 bases sitting between them. The CDR3 length is 17 residues. This table comes from immunoSEQ multiplex PCR, and its TCRdb copy is limited to in-frame clones, with some not included. The sample yields approximately 81,000 clones, roughly 91% seen once. The chain combines TRBV28 with TRBJ1-4; a weak D match, TRBD1 (5 bases). This specimen was unstimulated CD8+ T cells sorted from spleen or lymph node cells, taken before transplant. The TCR comes from a human donor who was the organ donor for an intestinal transplant. The CDR3: CASSGDTGGTVNEKLFF. CDR3 DNA sequence: TGTGCCAGCAGTGGAGATACCGGAGGGACCGTTAATGAAAAACTGTTTTTT.